These 32 T cell receptor beta chains came from one sample sequenced in a study of response to subunit inactivated influenza vaccine. TCRdb reanalysed the RT-PCR reads using MiXCR and keeps one entry per CDR3 protein. The sample holds 550,000 to 650,000 distinct CDR3 sequences, 12% seen once. This sample comprised PBMCs from blood, obtained on the day of vaccination. Source of these receptors: a man aged 50-59 years who received an inactivated influenza vaccine.

This clonotype turned up a few times. The J gene is TRBJ2-7, the V gene TRBV18; TRBD1 matches at 10 bases. Germline CDR1 is KGHSH and CDR2 is LQKENI. This CDR3 is 16 amino acids long. The J segment lost 5 bases and the V segment lost 6 bases, leaving 13 bases of the junction unmatched. In DNA form, the CDR3 reads TGTGCCAGCTCTCCGACCTCGACAGGGGGCCTGAACGAGCAGTACTTC. It codes for CASSPTSTGGLNEQYF.

This clonotype was seen a few times. The chain joins TRBV7-9 to TRBJ2-5, with 9 positions matching TRBD1. With 2 bases clipped from V and 5 bases from J, the junction kept 9 bases outside the gene matches. CDR1 SEHNR and CDR2 FQNEAQ come from the germline V gene (reference sequence). This CDR3 has 16 amino acids. CDR3 in amino acids: CASSLFRQGEGETQYF. DNA of the CDR3: TGTGCCAGCAGCTTATTCCGACAGGGGGAAGGCGAGACCCAGTACTTC.

CDR3 loop: CASSYSALNTEAFF. CDR3 nucleotides: TGTGCCAGCAGTTACTCAGCCTTGAACACTGAAGCTTTCTTT. This sequence joins TRBV6-5 and TRBJ1-1; D is uncertain. The CDR3 has 14 amino acids. V shed 0 bases and J shed 0 bases, with 5 bases lying between them. Germline V gene lookup returns CDR1 MNHEY and CDR2 SVGAGI.

The rearrangement uses TRBV11-2 and TRBJ2-6, with a tentative D call TRBD2 (5 bases). This CDR3 has 15 residues. The ends were cut back, 6 bases at V and 1 base at J, with 10 bases in the middle. Germline V gene lookup returns CDR1 SGHAT and CDR2 FQNNGV. For the CDR3, the DNA is TGTGCCAGCAGGAGACCGGGGTCTGGGGCCAACGTCCTGACTTTC. Translated, it gives CASRRPGSGANVLTF.

The chain carries TRBV27 and TRBJ2-7; 8 bases align to TRBD2. CDR1 and CDR2 (germline): MNHEY, SMNVEV (reference sequence). V gave up 6 bases and J gave up 6 bases; unmatched junction bases: 16. This CDR3 has 16 residues. The DNA of the CDR3 is TGTGCCAGCAGACCATCCGGGAGGGGGGCCCGCGGCGAGCAGTACTTC. It specifies CASRPSGRGARGEQYF.

This clonotype has only a few counts. The gene calls are TRBV12-3 or TRBV12-4 and TRBJ2-1; tentative D call: TRBD2 (5 bases). The CDR3 contains 16 residues. V shed 6 bases and J shed 0 bases, with 15 bases lying between them. The CDR3 reads CASSSGGSSSYNEQFF. The CDR3 DNA sequence: TGTGCCAGCAGCTCCGGAGGTTCGAGCTCCTACAATGAGCAGTTCTTC.

The CDR3 spells CASSQDGLRTGGYEQYF. For the CDR3, the DNA is TGTGCCAGCAGCCAAGATGGGTTAAGGACAGGGGGCTACGAGCAGTACTTC. The chain uses TRBV4-2 and TRBJ2-7; 10 bases are a match to TRBD1. The CDR3 sequence is 17 residues long. J gave up 3 bases and V 0 bases, and 8 bases lay outside the gene matches. From germline, CDR1 is LGHNA and CDR2 YNFKEQ.

In its sample, this clonotype was seen a few times. The chain recombines TRBV7-9 with TRBJ2-3; TRBD2 matches at 9 bases. This CDR3 has 14 amino acids. Germline V gene sequence: CDR1 SEHNR, CDR2 FQNEAQ (reference sequence). The junction had 4 bases not matched to a gene; V was cut back by 5 bases and J by 4 bases. CDR3 residues: CASSVSGGADTQYF. CDR3 nucleotides: TGTGCCAGCAGCGTTAGCGGGGGAGCAGATACGCAGTATTTT.

This clonotype has more than one count but fewer than ten. This chain joins TRBV5-1 and TRBJ2-3; weak D call: TRBD2 (5 bases). The germline V gene encodes CDR1 SGHRS and CDR2 YFSETQ. The V end lost 0 bases, the J end lost 2 bases, and 13 bases lay between the germline ends. CDR3 length: 16 amino acids. The CDR3 spells CASSLELAIYTDTQYF. The CDR3 coding sequence is TGCGCCAGCAGCTTGGAATTAGCGATATACACAGATACGCAGTATTTT.

This clonotype came up a few times. The rearrangement joins TRBV12-3 or TRBV12-4 to TRBJ1-3; D remains ambiguous. This CDR3 region has 15 residues. V lost 1 base and J lost 0, with 7 bases in between. CDR3 nucleotide sequence: TGTGCCAGCAGTTTAGAGGGTCGCTCTGGAAACACCATATATTTT. Amino acid sequence: CASSLEGRSGNTIYF.

This clonotype was observed a few times. This chain uses TRBV6-5 with TRBJ2-1, with D hard to call. Trimming cost V 4 bases and J 8 bases, with 18 bases left between them. Germline loops: CDR1 MNHEY, CDR2 SVGAGI. This CDR3 contains 15 residues. The CDR3 reads CASSFLGPGLDEQFF. CDR3 coding DNA: TGTGCCAGCAGTTTTCTCGGACCGGGCCTCGATGAGCAGTTCTTC.

This clonotype was counted a few times. The chain employs TRBV6-1 and TRBJ2-7; D is uncertain. V dropped 6 bases and J dropped 3 bases, with 12 bases sitting between them. CDR1 is MNHNS, CDR2 SASEGT, per germline. The length of the CDR3 is 13 residues. CDR3 sequence (DNA): TGTGCCAGCAGAGGAACAGCCAGCTACGAGCAGTACTTC. This gives the protein CASRGTASYEQYF.

This clonotype was found a few times. This sequence joins TRBV7-2 and TRBJ2-7, with D tentatively TRBD2 (5 bases). Germline V lookup: CDR1 SGHTA, CDR2 FQGNSA. V shed 3 bases and J shed 4 bases, with 19 bases lying between them. The CDR3 covers 16 residues. For the CDR3, the DNA is TGTGCCAGCAGCTTCACCATGGCGGGTCAAACTTACGAGCAGTACTTC. Protein: CASSFTMAGQTYEQYF.

This clonotype was picked up many times. V and J are TRBV25-1 and TRBJ1-1; D unresolved. Trimming stripped 0 bases from V and 4 bases from J, with 9 bases between. Germline assignment: CDR1 MGHDK and CDR2 SYGVNS. The CDR3 is 14 residues long. The CDR3 protein is CASSEYGSATEAFF. The DNA of the CDR3 is TGTGCCAGCAGTGAATACGGGTCAGCCACTGAAGCTTTCTTT.

The chain is built from TRBV20-1 and TRBJ2-2; 7 bases agree with TRBD1. This CDR3 region has 16 residues. Germline CDR1 and CDR2: DFQATT and SNEGSKA (reference sequence). The junction had 4 bases not matched to a gene; V was cut back by 0 bases and J by 0 bases. This chain's CDR3 is CSARDLGQSNTGELFF. The CDR3 bases are TGCAGTGCTAGAGATCTGGGACAGTCGAACACCGGGGAGCTGTTTTTT.

The CDR3, as DNA: TGCAGTGCTAGAGATTTGGGACTAGCTGCACGGCGGTACAATGAGCAGTTCTTC. As protein: CSARDLGLAARRYNEQFF. This chain joins TRBV20-1 and TRBJ2-1, with 9 bases aligning to TRBD2. CDR3 length: 18 amino acids. Germline CDR1 DFQATT, CDR2 SNEGSKA (reference sequence). V was pared by 0 bases and J by 4 bases, with 13 bases of the junction left unmatched.

Only one count was recorded for this clonotype. One end of the junction fails to match germline, which may point to a read error. V gene TRBV20-1 combines with J gene TRBJ1-5; maybe TRBD1 (5 bases). This CDR3 spans 17 amino acids. Germline V gene sequence: CDR1 DFQATT, CDR2 SNEGSKA (reference sequence). CDR3 protein: CCARDPGRIHSNQPQHF. In nucleotides, the CDR3 is TGCTGTGCTAGAGATCCAGGGCGCATTCATAGCAATCAGCCCCAGCATTTT.

In this sample, this clonotype turned up a few times. The chain joins TRBV12-3 or TRBV12-4 to TRBJ2-3, with D hard to call. The CDR3 loop spans 15 amino acids. Trimming left V 3 bases short and J 0 bases short, with 10 bases between. In DNA form, the CDR3 reads TGTGCCAGCAGTTTCGCCAGCACTAGCACAGATACGCAGTATTTT. This translates into CASSFASTSTDTQYF.

The chain recombines TRBV4-1 with TRBJ2-3; tentative D call: TRBD1 (5 bases). Germline CDR1 and CDR2: MGHRA and YSYEKL. Trimming stripped 1 base from V and 4 bases from J, with 6 bases between. This CDR3 is built from 13 residues. The chain's CDR3 is CASSQAGSDTQYF. The CDR3 bases are TGCGCCAGCAGCCAAGCAGGGTCAGATACGCAGTATTTT.

This clonotype came up a few times. The genes are TRBV4-3 and TRBJ2-5, with 12 nucleotides matching TRBD2. CDR3 length equals 17 residues. V lost 1 base, J lost 5 bases, and 8 bases stayed unmatched. Germline V gives CDR1 LGHNA, CDR2 YSLEER. The DNA of the CDR3 is TGCGCCAGCAGCCAAGCCTTGACTAGCGGGAGTCGTGAGACCCAGTACTTC. Translating gives CASSQALTSGSRETQYF.

This clonotype has only a few counts. The rearrangement uses TRBV5-6 and TRBJ2-2, with D perhaps being TRBD1 or TRBD2 (6 bases each). Germline-derived CDR1 and CDR2 are SGHDT and YYEEEE. The CDR3 has 17 amino acids. The V gene lost 4 bases and the J gene lost 1 base, with 17 bases spanning the gap. The CDR3 nucleotides read TGTGCCAGCAGCAAACAGACAGGACTATTGAACACCGGGGAGCTGTTTTTT. As protein: CASSKQTGLLNTGELFF.

This clonotype was counted many times. The chain combines TRBV4-3 with TRBJ2-3; 7 bases map to TRBD2. The trim removed 4 bases at V and 6 bases at J, leaving 7 bases unmatched. This CDR3 contains 14 residues. In germline, CDR1 is LGHNA, CDR2 YSLEER. The CDR3 protein is CASSPGGAGDTQYF. Written as DNA, the CDR3 is TGCGCCAGCAGCCCCGGAGGAGCGGGGGATACGCAGTATTTT.

This clonotype occurred a few times. One end of the junction does not line up with germline, which may come from a read error. The chain joins TRBV20-1 to TRBJ2-7; D call uncertain. Germline V lookup: CDR1 DFQATT, CDR2 SNEGSKA (reference sequence). CDR3 size: 12 residues. For the CDR3, the DNA is TGCAGTGCAAGAGACGGAGAATACGAGCAGTACTTC. This codes for CSARDGEYEQYF.

This rearrangement joins TRBV3-1 to TRBJ2-7, with D possibly being TRBD1 (5 bases). There are 15 residues in the CDR3. V lost 1 base, J lost 5 bases, and 15 bases lay in between. The germline V gene encodes CDR1 LGHDT and CDR2 YNNKEL (reference sequence). CDR3 nucleotides: TGTGCCAGCAGCCAAGGGGGCAGGGAATTCGACGAGCAGTACTTC. Protein sequence: CASSQGGREFDEQYF.

The chain joins TRBV20-1 to TRBJ1-4; perhaps TRBD1 as D (5 bases). This CDR3 is built from 14 residues. The ends were cut back, 0 bases at V and 5 bases at J, with 10 bases in the middle. Germline V lookup: CDR1 DFQATT, CDR2 SNEGSKA (reference sequence). In DNA, the CDR3 is TGCAGTGCTAGAGACGCAGGGAAGAATGAAAAACTGTTTTTT. It encodes CSARDAGKNEKLFF.

This clonotype showed up just a few times. The chain uses TRBV12-3 or TRBV12-4 and TRBJ2-4; 13 bases match TRBD2. V dropped 6 bases and J dropped 0; count of bases not matched to a gene: 2. This CDR3 comprises 16 residues. CDR3 DNA sequence: TGTGCCAGCAGGGGACTAGCGGGGCTAGCCAAAAACATTCAGTACTTC. It specifies CASRGLAGLAKNIQYF.

In this sample, this clonotype turned up many times. The rearrangement joins TRBV4-1 to TRBJ2-2; 13 nucleotides match TRBD2. Germline V gene lookup returns CDR1 MGHRA and CDR2 YSYEKL. The V gene end was trimmed by 6 bases and the J gene end by 5 bases; junction bases not matched to a gene: 15. The CDR3 length is 19 residues. The CDR3 protein is CASRRLPGLAGAGTGELFF. The DNA of the CDR3 is TGCGCCAGCAGGCGGCTCCCCGGACTAGCGGGGGCAGGGACCGGGGAGCTGTTTTTT.

The rearrangement joins TRBV5-4 to TRBJ2-5; TRBD2 matches 9 bases. Germline CDR1 and CDR2: SGHNT and YYREEE (reference sequence). The CDR3 is made up of 16 amino acids. Trimming cost V 4 bases and J 4 bases; bases outside gene matches: 11. This chain's CDR3 is CASSTGLAQMGETQYF. Here the CDR3 DNA reads TGTGCCAGCAGCACCGGACTAGCGCAAATGGGAGAGACCCAGTACTTC. Drawing the rest from reference TRBV5-4 and TRBJ2-5, the complete variable domain is ETGVTQSPTHLIKTRGQQVTLRCSSQSGHNTVSWYQQALGQGPQFIFQYYREEENGRGNFPPRFSGLQFPNYSSELNVNALELDDSALYLCASSTGLAQMGETQYFGPGTRLLVL.

This chain links TRBV20-1 with TRBJ1-5; D ambiguous. Germline-derived CDR1 and CDR2 are DFQATT and SNEGSKA (reference sequence). The CDR3 has 13 residues. V gave up 2 bases and J gave up 4 bases, with 9 bases separating them. In nucleotides, the CDR3 is TGCAGTGCTAGAATTGCCGGGAATCAGCCCCAGCATTTT. This codes for CSARIAGNQPQHF.

In this sample, this clonotype turned up a few times. The V and J genes are TRBV15 and TRBJ2-7, with no clear D. Germline values: CDR1 LNHNV, CDR2 YYDKDF (reference sequence). The CDR3 extends over 13 amino acids. Trimming stripped 0 bases from V and 4 bases from J, with 7 bases between. The chain's CDR3 is CATSREVGYEQYF. The CDR3 region has the DNA TGTGCCACCAGCAGAGAGGTCGGGTACGAGCAGTACTTC.

This clonotype was recorded many times. The genes are TRBV12-3 or TRBV12-4 and TRBJ2-7; a weak D match, TRBD1 (6 bases). Trimming took 7 bases from V and 2 from J, leaving 12 bases between them. This CDR3 has 13 amino acids. The CDR3 protein is CASTPSGAYEQYF. The CDR3 DNA is TGTGCCAGCACCCCCTCAGGGGCCTACGAGCAGTACTTC.

The chain uses TRBV12-3 or TRBV12-4 and TRBJ2-1, with 12 positions matching TRBD2. J gave up 4 bases and V 6 bases, and 7 bases lay outside the gene matches. This CDR3 comprises 16 residues. The CDR3 DNA reads TGTGCCAGCAGCAGGACTAGCGGGAAGGTGTACAATGAGCAGTTCTTC. Its translation is CASSRTSGKVYNEQFF.